A selection of T cell receptor beta chains follows, all from one sample in a study of CD4 T cells in relation to SARS-CoV-2 and coronaviruses. Assay used: immunoSEQ multiplex PCR; TCRdb lists only in-frame clones, some missing. The data show about 37,000 clones, with 80% to 90% seen just once and over 3% held by the top ten. The source material was memory CD4+ T cells from PBMCs. The receptors shown here come from an adult with COVID-19. Each CDR3 is given with its conserved first and last residue. Each record gives: clone size, J gene, V gene, D gene, CDR3 protein, CDR3 DNA. The D gene is left open where the match is weak. Clone size is not always given. Where it is, it says once, few, many or a class for expanded clones.

. TRBJ1-5 TRBV5-4 . CASSLNGLGPQHF TGTGCCAGCAGCTTGAACGGCTTGGGGCCCCAGCATTTT
. TRBJ2-1 TRBV19 TRBD2 CASSAGRYNEQFF TGTGCCAGTAGTGCCGGGAGGTACAATGAGCAGTTCTTC
once TRBJ2-1 TRBV27 TRBD1 CASSQTGTASYNEQFF TGTGCCAGCAGTCAGACTGGGACAGCCTCCTACAATGAGCAGTTCTTC
. TRBJ1-5 TRBV5-4 TRBD1 CASSQGQGNNQPQHF TGTGCCAGCAGCCAGGGACAGGGGAACAATCAGCCCCAGCATTTT
. TRBJ2-7 TRBV12-3/TRBV12-4 . CASSFVLYEQYF TGTGCCAGCAGTTTCGTCCTGTACGAGCAGTACTTC
. TRBJ2-3 TRBV5-1 . CASSLERGTDTQYF TGCGCCAGCAGCCTTGAGCGGGGCACAGATACGCAGTATTTT
. TRBJ2-1 TRBV3-1/TRBV3-2 . CASSRARYNEQFF TGTGCCAGCAGCAGGGCTCGCTACAATGAGCAGTTCTTC
. TRBJ2-7 TRBV29-1 . CSVKRGTYEQYF TGCAGCGTTAAAAGGGGGACCTACGAGCAGTACTTC
. TRBJ1-2 TRBV2 . CATVEQVNYGYTF TGTGCCACCGTCGAGCAGGTGAACTATGGCTACACCTTC
once TRBJ1-2 TRBV5-4 TRBD1 CASSMDPGDSYGYTF TGTGCCAGCAGCATGGACCCCGGGGACAGTTATGGCTACACCTTC
. TRBJ1-2 TRBV5-1 TRBD1 CASSLEGGHGYTF TGCGCCAGCAGCCTTGAAGGGGGCCATGGCTACACCTTC
. TRBJ1-4 TRBV7-9 . CASSLASDIGEKLFF TGTGCCAGCAGCTTAGCGTCCGACATTGGCGAAAAACTGTTTTTT
. TRBJ2-5 TRBV4-3 TRBD1 CASSQTGTGVMETQYF TGCGCCAGCAGCCAAACCGGGACAGGGGTTATGGAGACCCAGTACTTC
few TRBJ2-2 TRBV6-2/TRBV6-3 . CASTPWGHTGELFF TGTGCCAGCACCCCGTGGGGGCACACCGGGGAGCTGTTTTTT